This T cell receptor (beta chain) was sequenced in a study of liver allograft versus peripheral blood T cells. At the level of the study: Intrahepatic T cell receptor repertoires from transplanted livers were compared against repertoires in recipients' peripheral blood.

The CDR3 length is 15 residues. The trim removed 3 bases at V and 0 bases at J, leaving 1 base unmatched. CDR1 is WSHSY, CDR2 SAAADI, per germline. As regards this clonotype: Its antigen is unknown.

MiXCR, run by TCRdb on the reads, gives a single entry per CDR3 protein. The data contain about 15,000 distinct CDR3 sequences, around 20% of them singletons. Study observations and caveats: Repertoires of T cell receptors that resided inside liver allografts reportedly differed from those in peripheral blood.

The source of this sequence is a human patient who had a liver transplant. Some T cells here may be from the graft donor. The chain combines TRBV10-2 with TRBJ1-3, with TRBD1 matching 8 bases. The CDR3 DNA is TGCGCCAGCAGTGACGACAGGGGCTCTGGAAACACCATATATTTT. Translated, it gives CASSDDRGSGNTIYF.